This T cell receptor (beta chain) was profiled in a study of T cells after yellow fever vaccination. TCRdb re-derived calls from the 5' RACE reads in MiXCR, one entry per CDR3 protein. Of a few hundred thousand distinct CDR3 sequences in the sample, about 4% were seen once. This clonotype was seen many times. V dropped 5 bases and J dropped 5; count of bases not matched to a gene: 5. Germline CDR1 is SSHAT and CDR2 is FNYEAQ (reference sequence). The CDR3 sequence is 14 residues long. This receptor was obtained from a man younger than 35 who received the YFV17D yellow fever vaccine. Sequencing used PBMCs, obtained 5 days after the yellow fever booster vaccination. The gene calls are TRBV7-7 and TRBJ2-3; 9 bases match TRBD2. CDR3 coding DNA: TGTGCCAGCAGCGGCGGGGGGGCAGGAGATACGCAGTATTTT. Translating it yields CASSGGGAGDTQYF.